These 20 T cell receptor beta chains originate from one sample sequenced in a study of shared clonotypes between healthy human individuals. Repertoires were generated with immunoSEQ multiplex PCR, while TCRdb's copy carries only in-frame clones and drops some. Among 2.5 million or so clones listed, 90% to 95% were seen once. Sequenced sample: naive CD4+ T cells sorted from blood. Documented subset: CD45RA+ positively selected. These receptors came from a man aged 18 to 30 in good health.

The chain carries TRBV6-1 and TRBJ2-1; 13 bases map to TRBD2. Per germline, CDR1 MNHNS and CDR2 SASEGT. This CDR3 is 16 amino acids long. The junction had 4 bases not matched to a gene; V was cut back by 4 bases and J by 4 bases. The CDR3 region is CASSGLTSGRYNEQFF. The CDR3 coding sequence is TGTGCCAGCAGTGGGTTGACTAGCGGGAGGTACAATGAGCAGTTCTTC.

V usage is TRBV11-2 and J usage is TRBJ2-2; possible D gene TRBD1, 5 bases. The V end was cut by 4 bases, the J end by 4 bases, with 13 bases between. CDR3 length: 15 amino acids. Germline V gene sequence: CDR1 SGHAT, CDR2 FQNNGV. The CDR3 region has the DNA TGTGCCAGCAGCTCCCAGGGCACGCTCACCGGGGAGCTGTTTTTT. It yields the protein CASSSQGTLTGELFF.

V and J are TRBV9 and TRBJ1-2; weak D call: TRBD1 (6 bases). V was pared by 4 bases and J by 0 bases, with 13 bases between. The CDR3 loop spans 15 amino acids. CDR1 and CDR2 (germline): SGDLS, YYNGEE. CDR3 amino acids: CASSPRGAANYGYTF. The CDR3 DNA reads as TGTGCCAGCAGCCCGCGGGGGGCGGCTAACTATGGCTACACCTTC. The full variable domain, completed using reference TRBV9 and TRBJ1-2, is DSGVTQTPKHLITATGQRVTLRCSPRSGDLSVYWYQQSLDQGLQFLIQYYNGEERAKGNILERFSAQQFPDLHSELNLSSLELGDSALYFCASSPRGAANYGYTFGSGTRLTVV.

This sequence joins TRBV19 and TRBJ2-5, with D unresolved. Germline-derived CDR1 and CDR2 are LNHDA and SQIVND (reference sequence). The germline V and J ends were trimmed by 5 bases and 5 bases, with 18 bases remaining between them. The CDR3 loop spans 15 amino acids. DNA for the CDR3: TGTGCCAGTAGTGCGTCTCGGTCCCTCAGGGAGACCCAGTACTTC. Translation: CASSASRSLRETQYF.

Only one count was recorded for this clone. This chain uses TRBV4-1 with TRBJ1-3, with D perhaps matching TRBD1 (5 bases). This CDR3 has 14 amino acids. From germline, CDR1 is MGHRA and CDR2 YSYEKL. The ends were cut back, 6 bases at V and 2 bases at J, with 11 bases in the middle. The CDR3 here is CASRRDGAGNTIYF. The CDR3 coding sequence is TGCGCCAGCAGGCGGGACGGCGCTGGAAACACCATATATTTT.

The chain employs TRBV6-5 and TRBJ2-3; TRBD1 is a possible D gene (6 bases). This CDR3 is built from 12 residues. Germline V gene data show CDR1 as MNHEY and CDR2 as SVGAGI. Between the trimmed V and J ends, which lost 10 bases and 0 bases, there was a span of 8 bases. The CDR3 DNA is TGTGCCACCGGACAGAGCACAGATACGCAGTATTTT. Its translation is CATGQSTDTQYF.

DNA for the CDR3: TGTGCCAGCTCTCATGCCGACAGGGGGCACACAGATACGCAGTATTTT. It codes for CASSHADRGHTDTQYF. The rearrangement joins TRBV18 to TRBJ2-3, with 10 bases identical to TRBD1. V was clipped by 6 bases and J by 2 bases; unmatched bases: 8. Germline V CDR1 and CDR2: KGHSH, LQKENI. The CDR3 has 16 residues.

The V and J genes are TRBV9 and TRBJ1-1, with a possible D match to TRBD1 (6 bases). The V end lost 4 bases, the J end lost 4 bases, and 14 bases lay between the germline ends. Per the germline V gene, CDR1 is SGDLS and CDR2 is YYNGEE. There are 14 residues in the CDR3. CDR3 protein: CASSRQQGSTEAFF. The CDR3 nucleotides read TGTGCCAGCAGCCGACAACAGGGCTCCACTGAAGCTTTCTTT.

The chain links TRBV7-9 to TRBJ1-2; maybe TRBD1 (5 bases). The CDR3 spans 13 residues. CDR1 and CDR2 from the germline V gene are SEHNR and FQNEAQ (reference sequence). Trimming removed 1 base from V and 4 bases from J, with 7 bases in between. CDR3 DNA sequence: TGTGCCAGCAGCTTAGGGGGCACCTATGGCTACACCTTC. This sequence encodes CASSLGGTYGYTF.

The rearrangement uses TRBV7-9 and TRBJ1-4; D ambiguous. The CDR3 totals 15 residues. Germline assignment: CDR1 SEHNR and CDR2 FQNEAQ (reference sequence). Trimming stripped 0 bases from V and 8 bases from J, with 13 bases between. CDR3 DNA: TGTGCCAGCAGCTTAGCAATGGTCAATAAAGAAAAACTGTTTTTT. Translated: CASSLAMVNKEKLFF.

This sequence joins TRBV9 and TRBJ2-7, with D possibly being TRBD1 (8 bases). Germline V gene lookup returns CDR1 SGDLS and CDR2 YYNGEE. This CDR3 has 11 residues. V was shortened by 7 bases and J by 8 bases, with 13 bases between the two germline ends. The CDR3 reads CASEQGGQQYF. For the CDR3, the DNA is TGTGCCAGCGAACAGGGGGGGCAGCAGTACTTC.

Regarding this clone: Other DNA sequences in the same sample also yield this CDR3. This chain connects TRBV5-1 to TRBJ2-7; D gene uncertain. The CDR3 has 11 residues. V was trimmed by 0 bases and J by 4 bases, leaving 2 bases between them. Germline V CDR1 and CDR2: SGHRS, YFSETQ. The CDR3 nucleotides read TGCGCCAGCAGCTTGGCGTACGAGCAGTACTTC. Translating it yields CASSLAYEQYF.

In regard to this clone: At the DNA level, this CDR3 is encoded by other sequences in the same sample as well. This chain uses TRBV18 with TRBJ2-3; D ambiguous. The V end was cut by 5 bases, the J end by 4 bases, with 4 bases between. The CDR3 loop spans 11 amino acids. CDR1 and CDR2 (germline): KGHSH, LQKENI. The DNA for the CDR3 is TGTGCCAGCTCAGAGGCAGATACGCAGTATTTT. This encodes CASSEADTQYF.

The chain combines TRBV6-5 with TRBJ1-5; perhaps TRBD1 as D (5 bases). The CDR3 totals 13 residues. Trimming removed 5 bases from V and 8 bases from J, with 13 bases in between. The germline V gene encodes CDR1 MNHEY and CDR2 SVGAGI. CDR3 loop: CASSRRGGEPQHF. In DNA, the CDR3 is TGTGCCAGCAGTCGGCGGGGCGGCGAGCCCCAGCATTTT.

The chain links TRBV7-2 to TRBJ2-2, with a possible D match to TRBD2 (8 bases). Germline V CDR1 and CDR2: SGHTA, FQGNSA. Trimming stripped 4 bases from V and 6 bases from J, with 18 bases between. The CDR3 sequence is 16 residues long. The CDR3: CASSSSGGLVAGELFF. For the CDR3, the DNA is TGTGCCAGCAGCTCCTCAGGGGGACTAGTGGCCGGGGAGCTGTTTTTT.

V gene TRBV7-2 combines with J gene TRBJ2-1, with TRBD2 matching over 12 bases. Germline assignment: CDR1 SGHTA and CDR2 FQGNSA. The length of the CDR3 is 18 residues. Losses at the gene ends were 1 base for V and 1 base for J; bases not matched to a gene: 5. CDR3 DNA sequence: TGTGCCAGCAGCTTAGTCGCTAGCGGGGGGGCGTCCTACAATGAGCAGTTCTTC. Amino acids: CASSLVASGGASYNEQFF.

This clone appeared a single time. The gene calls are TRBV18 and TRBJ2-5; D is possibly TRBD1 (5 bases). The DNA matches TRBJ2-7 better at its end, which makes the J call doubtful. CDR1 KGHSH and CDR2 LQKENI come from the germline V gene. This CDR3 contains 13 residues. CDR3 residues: CASSPTGTYEQYF. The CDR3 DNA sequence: TGTGCCAGCTCACCAACAGGTACCTACGAGCAGTACTTC.

CDR3 protein: CASTMTSGSYEQYF. The DNA of the CDR3 is TGTGCCAGTACCATGACTAGCGGGAGCTACGAGCAGTACTTC. The chain recombines TRBV19 with TRBJ2-7, with TRBD2 matching 12 bases. Germline CDR1 is LNHDA and CDR2 is SQIVND (reference sequence). The V gene end was trimmed by 7 bases and the J gene end by 3 bases; junction bases not matched to a gene: 4. This CDR3 has 14 residues.

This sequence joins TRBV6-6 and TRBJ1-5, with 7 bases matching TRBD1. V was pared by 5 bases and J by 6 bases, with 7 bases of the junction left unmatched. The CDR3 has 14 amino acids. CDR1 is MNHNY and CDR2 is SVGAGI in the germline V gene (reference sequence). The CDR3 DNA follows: TGTGCCAGCAGTCATGACAGGGAGTCTCAGCCCCAGCATTTT. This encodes CASSHDRESQPQHF.

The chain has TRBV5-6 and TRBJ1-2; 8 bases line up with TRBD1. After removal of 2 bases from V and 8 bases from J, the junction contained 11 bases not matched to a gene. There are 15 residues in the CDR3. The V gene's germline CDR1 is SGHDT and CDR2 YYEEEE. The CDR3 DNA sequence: TGTGCCAGCAGCTTACTACTGGACAGGGTTAACGGCTACACCTTC. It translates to CASSLLLDRVNGYTF.